This paragraph reports one TCR beta chain. TCRdb's table, derived via immunoSEQ multiplex PCR, lists solely in-frame clones and lacks some. The sample yields around 100,000 clones, about four fifths seen once. The germline CDR1 and CDR2 sequences are SGHRS and YFSETQ. The CDR3 loop spans 16 amino acids. J lost 2 bases, V lost 3 bases, and 5 bases had no gene match. Stated time point: after dendritic cell vaccination, including at tumor progression/relapse. The record originates from a study of glioma-infiltrating T cells after dendritic cell vaccination. Study-level information: Samples are from glioblastoma patients in Phase I and II dendritic cell vaccine trials.

This specimen consisted of blood, obtained after dendritic cell vaccination. This TCR was recovered from a human donor with glioblastoma. The chain is built from TRBV5-1 and TRBJ1-3, with 10 positions matching TRBD1. DNA of the CDR3: TGCGCCAGCAGCTCCGGGACAGGGGACGCTGGAAACACCATATATTTT. Translation gives CASSSGTGDAGNTIYF.